A selection of T cell receptor beta chains follows, all from one sample in a study of T cell responses to AZD1222 COVID-19 vaccine. Measured with immunoSEQ multiplex PCR; TCRdb has only the in-frame clones, and not every one. The data contain approximately 190,000 clones, 87% of them singletons. The sequenced sample was peripheral blood, obtained on day 0 of MenACWY control vaccination. The receptors stem from an adult in good health. CDR3s include the opening cysteine and the closing phenylalanine or tryptophan. D genes are given only for firm matches. Clone size, where shown, is once, few, many, or a class for clones that have expanded.

j_gene	d_gene	v_gene	len	abundance	CDR3nt	CDR3aa
TRBJ2-7	TRBD2	TRBV3-1/TRBV3-2	15	-	TGTGCCAGCAGCCAAGATCCGGGAGGACGGTACGAGCAGTACTTC	CASSQDPGGRYEQYF
TRBJ2-2	-	TRBV3-1/TRBV3-2	15	-	TGTGCCAGCAGCCAATTGCAGGGGCGGGCCGGGGAGCTGTTTTTT	CASSQLQGRAGELFF
TRBJ1-6	-	TRBV6-5	13	-	TGTGCCAGCCGATTGGCCCTGGACCGCCCCCTCCACTTT	CASRLALDRPLHF
TRBJ2-2	-	TRBV6-6	17	-	TGTGCCAGCAGTCTACGGGCGGGAAGAGGAAACACCGGGGAGCTGTTTTTT	CASSLRAGRGNTGELFF
TRBJ1-2	TRBD1	TRBV7-2	14	-	TGTGCCAGCAGCTTAGGAGGGACAGACTATGGCTACACCTTC	CASSLGGTDYGYTF
TRBJ2-5	TRBD2	TRBV7-3	14	-	TGTGCCAGCAGCCCCTCAGGGAGGGCCGAGACCCAGTACTTC	CASSPSGRAETQYF
TRBJ1-5	-	TRBV27	14	-	TGTGCCAGCAGTTTATCGTGGGGGAATCAGCCCCAGCATTTT	CASSLSWGNQPQHF
TRBJ1-5	-	TRBV7-8	13	-	TGTGCCAGCAGCTTAGCTCCGAATCAGCCCCAGCATTTT	CASSLAPNQPQHF
TRBJ1-6	TRBD1	TRBV7-9	17	-	TGTGCCAGCAGCTTGACAGGGGAGGGCTCCTATAATTCACCCCTCCACTTT	CASSLTGEGSYNSPLHF
TRBJ1-2	-	TRBV6-1	13	few	TGTGCCAGCAGTGAAAGGGGATCTATTGGCTACACCTTC	CASSERGSIGYTF
TRBJ1-1	-	TRBV5-1	14	-	TGCGCCAGCAGCTTGGGGCAGGGTCGGACTGAAGCTTTCTTT	CASSLGQGRTEAFF
TRBJ1-3	-	TRBV6-1	15	-	TGTGCCAGCAGTGAAGCAGGAGGGTCTGGAAACACCATATATTTT	CASSEAGGSGNTIYF
TRBJ2-1	-	TRBV28	14	-	TGTGCCAGCAGTTTATGGGGTAGGGGGGGCGAGCAGTTCTTC	CASSLWGRGGEQFF
TRBJ2-7	-	TRBV10-3	11	-	TGTGCCATCAGACAGGAGTACGAGCAGTACTTC	CAIRQEYEQYF
TRBJ1-5	-	TRBV28	16	-	TGTGCCAGCAGTTCCCTGGAGACTGATAGCAATCAGCCCCAGCATTTT	CASSSLETDSNQPQHF
TRBJ2-7	-	TRBV19	14	-	TGTGCCAGTAGTATAGATACAGTCTCCTACGAGCAGTACTTC	CASSIDTVSYEQYF
TRBJ2-7	TRBD1	TRBV28	13	-	TGTGCCAGCCTCGGGACAGGGTTTCGGGAGCAGTACTTC	CASLGTGFREQYF
TRBJ2-7	TRBD2	TRBV10-3	14	-	TGTGCCATCAGTGAGTCGACTAGCGCCTACGAGCAGTACTTC	CAISESTSAYEQYF
TRBJ2-2	-	TRBV28	15	-	TGTGCCAGCAGCACCTCCGGCGCTGGCACCGGGGAGCTGTTTTTT	CASSTSGAGTGELFF
TRBJ2-7	-	TRBV28	14	-	TGTGCCAGCAGTTTCCGTTACAAGACCTACGAGCAGTACTTC	CASSFRYKTYEQYF
TRBJ2-7	-	TRBV5-1	14	-	TGCGCCAGCGCCTCCCGGGACGCGGCCTACGAGCAGTACTTC	CASASRDAAYEQYF
TRBJ1-1	TRBD1	TRBV5-1	13	-	TGCGCCAGCAGCTTGGGGGACAGGGCTGAAGCTTTCTTT	CASSLGDRAEAFF
TRBJ1-5	-	TRBV6-6	14	-	TGTGCCAGCAGCGACGCGGGACAAAATCAGCCCCAGCATTTT	CASSDAGQNQPQHF